This section outlines one T cell receptor (beta chain) sequence together with its context. These data come from a study of blood T cell repertoires in COVID-19. Repertoires were generated with immunoSEQ multiplex PCR, while TCRdb's copy carries only in-frame clones and drops some. The data show some 33,000 clones, 70% to 90% seen once. CDR1 is SNHLY and CDR2 is FYNNEI in the germline V gene. This CDR3 has 12 residues. J was trimmed by 8 bases and V by 6 bases; bases with no gene match: 4. The chain recombines TRBV2 with TRBJ2-1; 7 bases map to TRBD1. The clonotype comes from a human donor in a cohort sampled during active COVID-19. The sample taken for sequencing was peripheral blood. CDR3 protein: CASSRQGDEQFF. The DNA for the CDR3 is TGTGCCAGCAGCCGACAGGGCGATGAGCAGTTCTTC.